This T cell receptor (beta chain) stems from a study of T cells after yellow fever vaccination. Turning to this clonotype: Its antigen is not identified.

The CDR3 is made up of 11 amino acids. Germline CDR1 SQVTM, CDR2 ANQGSEA. V lost 4 bases, J lost 10 bases, and 7 bases stayed unmatched. General study points: Just a small share of clonotypes turned up in the CD4 compartment as well as the CD8 compartment.

Synthesis of TCR cDNA relied on 5'RACE template switching, which attached a universal primer site and UMIs. TCRdb reanalysed the 5' RACE reads using MiXCR and keeps one entry per CDR3 protein. The table has 250,000 to 300,000 distinct CDR3 sequences, about 5.2% seen once. The sample consisted of CD4+ T cells sorted from PBMCs, taken on the day of the yellow fever booster vaccination. This chain uses TRBV29-1 with TRBJ2-7; 7 bases fit TRBD1. This TCR was recovered from a man younger than 30 who received the YFV17D yellow fever vaccine. The CDR3: CSVALGQAQYF. The CDR3 coding sequence is TGCAGCGTTGCCCTCGGACAGGCACAGTACTTC.